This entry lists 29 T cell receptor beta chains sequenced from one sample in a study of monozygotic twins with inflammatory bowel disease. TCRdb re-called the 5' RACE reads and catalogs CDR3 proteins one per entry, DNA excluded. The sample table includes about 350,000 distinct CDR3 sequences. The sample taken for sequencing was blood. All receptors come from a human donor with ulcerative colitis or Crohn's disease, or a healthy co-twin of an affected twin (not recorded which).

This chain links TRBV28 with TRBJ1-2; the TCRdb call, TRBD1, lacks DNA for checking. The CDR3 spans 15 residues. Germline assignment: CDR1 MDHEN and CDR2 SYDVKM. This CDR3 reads CASSKSDRSGYGYTF.

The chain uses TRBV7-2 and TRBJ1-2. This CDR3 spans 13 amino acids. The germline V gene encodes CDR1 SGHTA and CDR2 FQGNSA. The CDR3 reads CASSPDHSRGYTF.

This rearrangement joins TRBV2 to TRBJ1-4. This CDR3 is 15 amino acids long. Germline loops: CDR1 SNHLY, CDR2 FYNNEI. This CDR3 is CASSEARATNEKLFF.

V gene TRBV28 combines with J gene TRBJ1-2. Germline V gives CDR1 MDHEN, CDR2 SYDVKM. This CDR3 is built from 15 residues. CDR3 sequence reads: CASSPRGVGIYGYTF.

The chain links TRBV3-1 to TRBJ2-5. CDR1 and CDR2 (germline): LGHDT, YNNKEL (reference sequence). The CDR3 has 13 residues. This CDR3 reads CASSQNRSETQYF.

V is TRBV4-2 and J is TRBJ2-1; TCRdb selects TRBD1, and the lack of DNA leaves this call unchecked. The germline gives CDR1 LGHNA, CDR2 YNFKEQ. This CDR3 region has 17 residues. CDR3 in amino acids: CASSQEGAGGTYNEQFF.

The CDR3 spells CASSLEGLLVETQYF. The V and J genes are TRBV5-1 and TRBJ2-5. CDR1 is SGHRS and CDR2 is YFSETQ in the germline V gene. The CDR3 totals 15 residues.

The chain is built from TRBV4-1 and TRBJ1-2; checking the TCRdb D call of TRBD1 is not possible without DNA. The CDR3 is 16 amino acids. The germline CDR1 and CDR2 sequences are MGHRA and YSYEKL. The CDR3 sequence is CASSPQDGGQGGGYTF.

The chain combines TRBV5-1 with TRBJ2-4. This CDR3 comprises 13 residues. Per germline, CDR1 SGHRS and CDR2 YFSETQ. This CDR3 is CASSLPGVDMQYF.

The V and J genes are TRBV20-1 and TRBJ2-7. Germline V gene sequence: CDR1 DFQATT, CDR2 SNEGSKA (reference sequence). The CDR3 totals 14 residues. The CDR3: CSATTLDPLYEQYF.

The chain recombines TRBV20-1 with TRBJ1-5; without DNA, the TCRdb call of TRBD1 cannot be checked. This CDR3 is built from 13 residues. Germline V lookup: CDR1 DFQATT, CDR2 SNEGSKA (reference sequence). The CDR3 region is CSAEDRGNQPQHF.

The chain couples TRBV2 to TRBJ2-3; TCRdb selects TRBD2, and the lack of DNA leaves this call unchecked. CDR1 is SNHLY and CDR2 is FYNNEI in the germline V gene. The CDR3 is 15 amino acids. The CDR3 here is CASSEIEGSRDTQYF.

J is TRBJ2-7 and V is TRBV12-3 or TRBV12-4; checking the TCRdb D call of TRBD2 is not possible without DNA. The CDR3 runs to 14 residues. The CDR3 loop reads CASSLDLSSYEQYF.

The CDR3 loop reads CSAREVAASGNTIYF. V gene TRBV20-1 combines with J gene TRBJ1-3. The CDR3 spans 15 residues. The germline V gene has CDR1 DFQATT and CDR2 SNEGSKA (reference sequence).

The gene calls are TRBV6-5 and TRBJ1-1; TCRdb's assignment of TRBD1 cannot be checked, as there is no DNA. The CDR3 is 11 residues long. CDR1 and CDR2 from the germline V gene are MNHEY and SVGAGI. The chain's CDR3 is CASKAGTAAFF.

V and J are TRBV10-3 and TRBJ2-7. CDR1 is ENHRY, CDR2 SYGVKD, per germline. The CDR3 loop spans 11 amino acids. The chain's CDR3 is CAISEQNEQYF.

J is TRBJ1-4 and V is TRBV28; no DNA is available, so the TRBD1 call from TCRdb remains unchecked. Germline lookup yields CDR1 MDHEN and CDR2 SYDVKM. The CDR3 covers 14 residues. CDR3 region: CASSLAGGSEKLFF.

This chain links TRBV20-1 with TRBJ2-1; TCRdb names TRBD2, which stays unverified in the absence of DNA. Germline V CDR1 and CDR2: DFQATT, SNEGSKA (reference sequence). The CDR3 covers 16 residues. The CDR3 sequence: CSTLLPSDLSYNEQFF.

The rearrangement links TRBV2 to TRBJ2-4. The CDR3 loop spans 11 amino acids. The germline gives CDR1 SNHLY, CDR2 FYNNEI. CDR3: CATATKNIQYF.

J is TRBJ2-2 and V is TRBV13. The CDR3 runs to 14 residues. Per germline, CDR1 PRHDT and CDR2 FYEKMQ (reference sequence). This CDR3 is CASSFAVSAGELFF.

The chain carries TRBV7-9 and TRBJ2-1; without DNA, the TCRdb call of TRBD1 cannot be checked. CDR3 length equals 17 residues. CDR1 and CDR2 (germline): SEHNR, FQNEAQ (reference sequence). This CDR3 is CASTPAKQKISYNEQFF. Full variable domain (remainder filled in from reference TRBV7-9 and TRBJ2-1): DTGVSQNPRHKITKRGQNVTFRCDPISEHNRLYWYRQTLGQGPEFLTYFQNEAQLEKSRLLSDRFSAERPKGSFSTLEIQRTEQGDSAMYLCASTPAKQKISYNEQFFGPGTRLTVL.

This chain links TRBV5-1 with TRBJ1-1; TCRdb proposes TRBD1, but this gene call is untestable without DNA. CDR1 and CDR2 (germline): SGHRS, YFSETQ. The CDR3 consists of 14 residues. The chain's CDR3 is CASSRDRDGTEAFF.

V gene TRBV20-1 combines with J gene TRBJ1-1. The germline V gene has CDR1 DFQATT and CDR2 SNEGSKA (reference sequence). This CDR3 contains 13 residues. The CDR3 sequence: CSIPASTNTEAFF.

CDR3 in amino acids: CASSLGDLHNEQFF. The chain couples TRBV5-1 to TRBJ2-1; TCRdb returns TRBD1, unconfirmable since there is no DNA. The germline CDR1 and CDR2 sequences are SGHRS and YFSETQ. The CDR3 is 14 residues long.

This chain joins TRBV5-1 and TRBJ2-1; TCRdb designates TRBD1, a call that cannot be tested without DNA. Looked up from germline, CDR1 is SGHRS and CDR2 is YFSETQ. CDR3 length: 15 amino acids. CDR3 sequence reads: CASSLDRAGRNEQFF.

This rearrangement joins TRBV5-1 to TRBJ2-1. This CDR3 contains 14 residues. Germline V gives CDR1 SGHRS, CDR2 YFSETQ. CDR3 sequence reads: CASHQGNAYNEQFF.

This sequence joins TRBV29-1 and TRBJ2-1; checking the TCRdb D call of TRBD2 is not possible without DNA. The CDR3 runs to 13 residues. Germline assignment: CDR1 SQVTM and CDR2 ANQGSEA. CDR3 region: CSAGRGGDNEQFF.

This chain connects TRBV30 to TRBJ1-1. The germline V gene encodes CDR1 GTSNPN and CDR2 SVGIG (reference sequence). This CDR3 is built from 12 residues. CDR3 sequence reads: CAWRGWNTEAFF.

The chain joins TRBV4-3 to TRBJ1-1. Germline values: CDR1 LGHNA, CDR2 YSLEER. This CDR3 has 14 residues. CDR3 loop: CASSQEVRNTEAFF.